The T cell receptor beta chain under discussion was sequenced for a study of monozygotic twins with cystic fibrosis. At the level of the study: Three micrograms of fragmented DNA underwent about 16 PCR cycles for library preparation. General study points: Low clonality (median around 0.009) suggested a mostly naive repertoire.

With regard to this clone: Its specificity is not known.

The table came from immunoSEQ multiplex PCR; TCRdb's copy has only in-frame clones and leaves some out. The data show about 30,000 clones, with about nine tenths seen just once and 0.45% to 0.65% held by the top ten. From germline, CDR1 is KGHSH and CDR2 LQKENI. The CDR3 runs to 17 residues. Trimming left V 1 base short and J 4 bases short, with 17 bases between. This receptor was taken from a girl aged 2 to 9 with cystic fibrosis. The gene calls are TRBV18 and TRBJ2-1, with D perhaps TRBD1 or TRBD2 (6 bases each). Source material: blood. The CDR3 loop is CASSPRGGPPTYNEQFF. CDR3 coding DNA: TGTGCCAGCTCACCACGTGGGGGGCCGCCAACTTACAATGAGCAGTTCTTC.